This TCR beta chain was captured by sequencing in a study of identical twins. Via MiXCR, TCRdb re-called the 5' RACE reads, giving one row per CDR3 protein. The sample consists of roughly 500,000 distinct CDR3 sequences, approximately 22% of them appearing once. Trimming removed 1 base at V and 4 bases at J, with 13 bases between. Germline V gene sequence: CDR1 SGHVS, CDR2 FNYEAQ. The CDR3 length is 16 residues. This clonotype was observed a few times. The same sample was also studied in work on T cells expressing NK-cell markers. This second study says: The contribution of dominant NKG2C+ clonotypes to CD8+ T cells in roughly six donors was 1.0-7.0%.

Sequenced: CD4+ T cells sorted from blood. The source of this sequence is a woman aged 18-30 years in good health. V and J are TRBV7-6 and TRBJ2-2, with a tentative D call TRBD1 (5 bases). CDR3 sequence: CASSLVSQGVTGELFF. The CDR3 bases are TGTGCCAGCAGCTTAGTCAGCCAGGGTGTCACCGGGGAGCTGTTTTTT.